These 28 T cell receptor beta chains were sequenced from one sample in a study of prognosis after radiotherapy for stage I lung cancer. Genomic DNA yielded TCR beta CDR3, amplified by two-round multiplex PCR. The use of primers specific to each TRBV and TRBJ gene characterized first-round PCR. TCRdb independently ran MiXCR on the multiplex PCR reads; one entry per CDR3 protein. The data contain about 12,000 distinct CDR3 sequences, 50% to 65% of them seen just once; the ten biggest clones take up more than 20%. This sample comprised PBMCs, obtained before or after stereotactic body radiation therapy (not recorded which). The receptors originated from a donor aged 50 or older with non-small cell lung cancer.

The genes are TRBV27 and TRBJ2-1; a weak D match, TRBD2 (5 bases). Trimming stripped 2 bases from V and 9 bases from J, with 8 bases between. Germline CDR1 MNHEY, CDR2 SMNVEV (reference sequence). CDR3 length: 12 residues. The CDR3 nucleotides are TGTGCCAGCAGTTTAAGCGGAGTTGAGCAGTTCTTC. Translated, it gives CASSLSGVEQFF.

Points on this clonotype: With a far larger clone one base away, a read error is the likely cause. The chain couples TRBV6-8 to TRBJ2-3, with TRBD2 matching over 7 bases. J was trimmed by 2 bases and V by 4 bases; bases with no gene match: 9. The germline V gene encodes CDR1 MNHGY and CDR2 SAAAGT. There are 16 residues in the CDR3. CDR3: CASSWPSGSPTDTQYF. In nucleotides, the CDR3 is TGTGCCAGCAGTTGGCCTAGCGGTTCCCCCACAGATACGCAGTATTTT.

This chain connects TRBV20-1 to TRBJ2-7; 11 bases are a match to TRBD2. Germline assignment: CDR1 DFQATT and CDR2 SNEGSKA (reference sequence). The CDR3 is made up of 15 amino acids. J gave up 10 bases and V 4 bases, and 15 bases lay outside the gene matches. The CDR3 coding sequence is TGCAGTGCTACGAAAACTAGCGGGAGAGCCTGCGACCAGTACTTC. Residues: CSATKTSGRACDQYF.

The J gene is TRBJ2-1, the V gene TRBV7-2; 9 bases match TRBD2. This CDR3 has 17 amino acids. Trimming at V came to 1 base and at J to 4 bases, leaving 8 bases not matched to a gene. CDR1 and CDR2 from the germline V gene are SGHTA and FQGNSA. CDR3 coding DNA: TGTGCCAGCAGCTTAGGGGTACTAGCGGGCGTATACAATGAGCAGTTCTTC. This sequence encodes CASSLGVLAGVYNEQFF.

By share, this clonotype ranks as medium-sized. The chain links TRBV6-1 to TRBJ2-7; D gene unclear. The germline gives CDR1 MNHNS, CDR2 SASEGT. There are 14 residues in the CDR3. Deletions cut 9 bases from V and 4 bases from J, with 19 bases between. CDR3: CASRRLPQRYEQYF. Written as DNA, the CDR3 is TGTGCCAGTCGTAGACTCCCACAGAGATACGAGCAGTACTTC.

Only a few counts were recorded for this clonotype. Given a much more abundant clone one base away, this may be a read error. The rearrangement joins TRBV7-9 to TRBJ1-5, with unresolved D. Germline V gives CDR1 SEHNR, CDR2 FQNEAQ (reference sequence). The CDR3 length is 13 residues. In DNA, the CDR3 is TGTGCCAGCGGGCAGGCAGACAATCGGCCCCAGCATTTT. Translation: CASGQADNRPQHF.

This clonotype is judged medium-sized. The chain joins TRBV13 to TRBJ1-4; 9 bases align to TRBD1. Germline V gene lookup returns CDR1 PRHDT and CDR2 FYEKMQ (reference sequence). CDR3 length equals 17 residues. V gave up 5 bases and J gave up 5 bases; unmatched junction bases: 12. CDR3 in DNA: TGTGCCAGCAGCCGCTTAGGTGGGACAGGGTTAAATGAAAAACTGTTTTTT. This codes for CASSRLGGTGLNEKLFF.

The rearrangement uses TRBV12-3 or TRBV12-4 and TRBJ2-7; 7 bases agree with TRBD1. This CDR3 has 16 residues. The V segment lost 5 bases and the J segment 4 bases; nucleotides outside the gene matches: 14. The CDR3 loop is CASSLSSTGRGYEQYF. The CDR3 region has the DNA TGTGCCAGCAGTCTAAGTTCGACAGGGCGTGGGTACGAGCAGTACTTC.

By share of the sample, this clonotype is medium-sized. The CDR3 loop is CASSLRLAYEQYF. DNA of the CDR3: TGTGCCAGCAGTCTCCGACTAGCCTACGAGCAGTACTTC. The chain combines TRBV11-2 with TRBJ2-7; TRBD2 might be the D (6 bases). Trimming left V 6 bases short and J 2 bases short, with 11 bases between. The CDR3 length is 13 residues. The germline CDR1 and CDR2 sequences are SGHAT and FQNNGV.

In this sample, this clonotype is medium-sized. The chain joins TRBV5-1 to TRBJ2-2; D may correspond to TRBD1 or TRBD2 (6 bases each). Between the trimmed V and J ends, which lost 4 bases and 1 base, there was a span of 14 bases. Germline values: CDR1 SGHRS, CDR2 YFSETQ. The CDR3 sequence is 16 residues long. In nucleotides, the CDR3 is TGCGCCAGCAGCCGGGGGCTAGCGCTGAACACCGGGGAGCTGTTTTTT. It yields the protein CASSRGLALNTGELFF.

This clonotype was counted many times. The chain links TRBV7-9 to TRBJ2-7, with a tentative D call TRBD2 (5 bases). V was trimmed by 6 bases and J by 5 bases, leaving 14 bases between them. The CDR3 spans 13 residues. Germline values: CDR1 SEHNR, CDR2 FQNEAQ (reference sequence). CDR3 DNA: TGTGCCAGCAGACGGGGAGACGGGGACGAGCAGTACTTC. It codes for CASRRGDGDEQYF.

V is TRBV7-9 and J is TRBJ2-7; the D gene is possibly TRBD2 (6 bases). Trimming removed 2 bases from V and 5 bases from J, with 16 bases in between. The CDR3 has 15 residues. CDR1 is SEHNR, CDR2 FQNEAQ, per germline (reference sequence). The CDR3 DNA reads as TGTGCCAGCAGCTTATCTGGGGGGTCTGTAGACGAGCAGTACTTC. This translates into CASSLSGGSVDEQYF.

This clonotype was recorded only once. The chain employs TRBV12-3 or TRBV12-4 and TRBJ2-1; D possibly uses TRBD1 or TRBD2 (7 bases each). The CDR3 is 21 amino acids. The V end was cut by 3 bases, the J end by 5 bases, with 32 bases between. CDR3 amino acids: CASSFRGPGTGILGTNNEQFF. In DNA form, the CDR3 reads TGTGCCAGCAGTTTTAGGGGGCCGGGTACAGGGATACTGGGGACTAACAATGAGCAGTTCTTC.

This clonotype was counted at least ten times. V and J are TRBV28 and TRBJ1-4, with TRBD1 matching 8 bases. J gave up 2 bases and V 2 bases, and 1 base lay outside the gene matches. Germline lookup yields CDR1 MDHEN and CDR2 SYDVKM. CDR3 length equals 15 residues. The CDR3: CASSLRTGTNEKLFF. CDR3 nucleotides: TGTGCCAGCAGTTTAAGGACAGGGACTAATGAAAAACTGTTTTTT.

This clonotype was observed at least ten times. CDR3 protein: CASSLAGQGGSPLHF. For the CDR3, the DNA is TGTGCCAGCAGCTTAGCTGGGCAGGGGGGTTCACCCCTCCACTTT. This sequence joins TRBV7-2 and TRBJ1-6; TRBD1 matches 7 bases. The J segment lost 9 bases and the V segment lost 0 bases, leaving 5 bases of the junction unmatched. Germline CDR1 SGHTA, CDR2 FQGNSA. The CDR3 consists of 15 residues. Using reference TRBV7-2 and TRBJ1-6 for the parts outside the CDR3, the full variable domain is GAGVSQSPSNKVTEKGKDVELRCDPISGHTALYWYRQSLGQGLEFLIYFQGNSAPDKSGLPSDRFSAERTGGSVSTLTIQRTQQEDSAVYLCASSLAGQGGSPLHFGNGTRLTVT.

This clonotype is labeled medium-sized (0.01 to 0.1%). This chain joins TRBV25-1 and TRBJ1-1; TRBD1 might be the D (5 bases). V lost 3 bases to trimming and J lost 0 bases, with 8 bases between them. This CDR3 is 14 amino acids long. Germline-derived CDR1 and CDR2 are MGHDK and SYGVNS. The CDR3 region has the DNA TGTGCCAGCAGTGAGGGGGGTATGAACACTGAAGCTTTCTTT. Encoded protein: CASSEGGMNTEAFF. Combining the CDR3 with reference TRBV25-1 and TRBJ1-1 gives the whole variable domain EADIYQTPRYLVIGTGKKITLECSQTMGHDKMYWYQQDPGMELHLIHYSYGVNSTEKGDLSSESTVSRIRTEHFPLTLESARPSHTSQYLCASSEGGMNTEAFFGQGTRLTVV.

Relative to its sample, this clonotype is medium-sized. The chain has TRBV5-1 and TRBJ2-5; 7 bases match TRBD1. CDR1 and CDR2 (germline): SGHRS, YFSETQ. CDR3 size: 14 residues. V gave up 2 bases and J gave up 1 base; unmatched junction bases: 2. CDR3 coding DNA: TGCGCCAGCAGCTTCCGGGACAGCCAAGAGACCCAGTACTTC. Residues: CASSFRDSQETQYF.

This chain joins TRBV19 and TRBJ1-1; TRBD1 matches 9 bases. CDR1 and CDR2 from the germline V gene are LNHDA and SQIVND (reference sequence). V shed 6 bases, J shed 0 bases, and the junction held 8 bases outside the gene matches. The CDR3 extends over 16 amino acids. The CDR3 spells CASSTLYRGLNTEAFF. DNA of the CDR3: TGTGCCAGTAGCACTCTGTACAGGGGGCTGAACACTGAAGCTTTCTTT.

Of note for this clonotype: This is likely an artifact of a read error, given a far larger clone one base away. This chain joins TRBV29-1 and TRBJ2-5, with D maybe TRBD2 (6 bases). The J call may be mistaken, given a closer DNA end match to TRBJ2-1. The CDR3 is made up of 12 amino acids. Germline V gene sequence: CDR1 SQVTM, CDR2 ANQGSEA. The CDR3 DNA sequence: TGCAGCTCTGCTAGCGAGTTGCTGGAGCAGTTCTTC. It yields the protein CSSASELLEQFF.

There are many counts of this clonotype. This chain links TRBV19 with TRBJ2-5; D is ambiguous. The germline CDR1 and CDR2 sequences are LNHDA and SQIVND (reference sequence). The CDR3 spans 13 residues. Between the trimmed V and J ends, which lost 1 base and 4 bases, there was a span of 7 bases. The CDR3 region has the DNA TGTGCCAGTAGTATAGGGGGTTTAGAGACCCAGTACTTC. It is translated as CASSIGGLETQYF.

The rearrangement joins TRBV19 to TRBJ1-2; a weak D match, TRBD1 (5 bases). V shed 9 bases and J shed 3 bases, with 14 bases lying between them. Germline-derived CDR1 and CDR2 are LNHDA and SQIVND (reference sequence). The CDR3 has 13 amino acids. CDR3 nucleotides: TGTGCCAGCCACCTGAGAGGGGACTATGGCTACACCTTC. Protein sequence: CASHLRGDYGYTF.

To note about this clonotype: At one end, the junction sequence differs from germline, possibly due to a read error. The chain is built from TRBV6-1 and TRBJ2-1; D possibly corresponds to TRBD1 (6 bases). CDR1 and CDR2 (germline): MNHNS, SASEGT. The CDR3 totals 12 residues. CDR3 coding DNA: TGTGCCAACAGTGTGGACAGCAATGAGCATTTCTTC. The encoded protein is CANSVDSNEHFF.

Worth noting for this clonotype: Germline is not matched at one junction end, which may reflect a read error. V and J are TRBV6-5 and TRBJ2-6; tentatively, D is TRBD1 or TRBD2 (5 bases each). The CDR3 contains 12 residues. The V gene's germline CDR1 is MNHEY and CDR2 SVGAGI. For the CDR3, the DNA is TGTGCCATCAGTTACGGGGCCAACGTCCTGACCTTC. This translates into CAISYGANVLTF.

This clonotype was seen many times. This chain links TRBV24-1 with TRBJ2-2; TRBD2 aligns across 14 bases. The CDR3 contains 18 residues. CDR1 and CDR2 from the germline V gene are KGHDR and SFDVKD. Trimming removed 6 bases from V and 4 bases from J; junction bases left unmatched: 9. The CDR3 loop reads CATSFGLAGGPGTGELFF. DNA of the CDR3: TGTGCCACCAGTTTCGGACTAGCGGGAGGTCCCGGCACCGGGGAGCTGTTTTTT.

This clonotype qualifies as medium-sized. The chain employs TRBV7-2 and TRBJ2-1, with a tentative D call TRBD1 (5 bases). The germline V and J ends were trimmed by 5 bases and 6 bases, with 23 bases remaining between them. Germline V CDR1 and CDR2: SGHTA, FQGNSA. The CDR3 has 17 amino acids. Here the CDR3 DNA reads TGTGCCAGCAGCCCGCAGCCCAGGGAACTGGTATCCAATGAGCAGTTCTTC. Encoded protein: CASSPQPRELVSNEQFF.

This clonotype is classed as medium-sized. V usage is TRBV6-2 or TRBV6-3 and J usage is TRBJ2-1; no clear D. V gave up 6 bases and J gave up 10 bases, with 13 bases separating them. This CDR3 region has 12 residues. Germline assignment: CDR1 MNHEY and CDR2 SVGEGT. This chain's CDR3 is CASSHPGGEQFF. The CDR3 nucleotides are TGTGCCAGCAGCCACCCAGGTGGGGAGCAGTTCTTC.

The chain has TRBV7-8 and TRBJ1-1; 8 positions agree with TRBD1. The ends lost 6 bases at V and 5 bases at J; junction bases unmatched: 8. In germline, CDR1 is SGHVS, CDR2 FQNEAQ. This CDR3 spans 14 amino acids. The DNA for the CDR3 is TGTGCCAGCAGAACAGACAGGGGATCAACTGAAGCTTTCTTT. It yields the protein CASRTDRGSTEAFF.

This chain uses TRBV19 with TRBJ2-7; TRBD2 matches 11 bases. The length of the CDR3 is 15 residues. Germline trimming cut 6 bases from V and 1 base from J; bases unmatched to any gene: 5. The germline V gene encodes CDR1 LNHDA and CDR2 SQIVND (reference sequence). This chain's CDR3 is CASSETSGSSYEQYF. In DNA form, the CDR3 reads TGTGCCAGTAGCGAAACTAGCGGGAGTTCCTACGAGCAGTACTTC.